A selection of T cell receptor beta chains follows, all from one sample in a study of identical twins. From the 5' RACE reads, TCRdb called clonotypes with MiXCR, one entry per CDR3 protein. The table lists 400,000 to 550,000 distinct CDR3 sequences, less than 25% of them singletons. The same specimen was also included in a second study, on T cells expressing NK-cell markers.

Sequenced input: CD4+ T cells sorted from blood. The receptors were gathered from a woman younger than 30 in good health. Both conserved end residues are part of each CDR3. The D gene is left open where the match is weak. The size field is filled for only some rows; it gives once, few, many or a size class.

V gene	clone size	J gene	D gene	CDR3 protein	CDR3 DNA
TRBV10-3	many	TRBJ2-1	NA	CAISDYDSHGQFF	TGTGCCATCAGTGATTATGACTCCCATGGGCAGTTCTTC
TRBV20-1	many	TRBJ2-5	TRBD1	CSASRDSHQETQYF	TGCAGTGCTAGCCGGGACAGCCACCAAGAGACCCAGTACTTC
TRBV2	NA	TRBJ1-1	TRBD1	CASTGQVEAFF	TGTGCCAGCACTGGACAGGTTGAAGCTTTCTTT
TRBV5-6	few	TRBJ2-6	TRBD1	CASSSIGTAGANVLTF	TGTGCCAGCAGCTCAATCGGGACAGCTGGGGCCAACGTCCTGACTTTC
TRBV29-1	NA	TRBJ2-1	TRBD1	CSVGGQGLGRTYNEQFF	TGCAGCGTTGGGGGACAGGGGCTAGGGCGGACCTACAATGAGCAGTTCTTC
TRBV7-2	NA	TRBJ1-2	TRBD1	CASSLVGQGLGYTF	TGTGCCAGCAGCTTAGTAGGACAGGGGTTGGGCTACACCTTC
TRBV3-1	NA	TRBJ2-2	NA	CASSHLPLENTGELFF	TGTGCCAGCAGCCACCTACCACTAGAGAACACCGGGGAGCTGTTTTTT
TRBV15	few	TRBJ2-7	NA	CATSITRLVKQYF	TGTGCCACCAGCATTACCCGACTCGTAAAGCAGTACTTC
TRBV10-3	NA	TRBJ2-3	NA	CATGGTADTQYF	TGTGCCACGGGGGGGACAGCAGATACGCAGTATTTT
TRBV20-1	few	TRBJ2-5	NA	CSARWPPGTQYF	TGCAGTGCTAGGTGGCCACCTGGGACCCAGTACTTC
TRBV6-1	NA	TRBJ1-2	TRBD1	CASTPAEQGAEGYTF	TGTGCCAGCACCCCGGCGGAACAGGGGGCGGAAGGCTACACCTTC
TRBV12-3/TRBV12-4	NA	TRBJ2-7	NA	CASSFEVEQYF	TGTGCCAGCAGTTTTGAGGTCGAGCAGTACTTC
TRBV7-3	few	TRBJ1-1	NA	CASSSGTGNTEAFF	TGTGCCAGCAGCTCCGGGACGGGGAACACTGAAGCTTTCTTT
TRBV4-1	few	TRBJ2-7	TRBD1	CASSQATGGIDEQYF	TGCGCCAGCAGCCAAGCTACAGGGGGAATTGACGAGCAGTACTTC
TRBV6-5	NA	TRBJ1-2	TRBD1	CASSSSSLQGAGGYTF	TGTGCCAGCAGTTCCTCGAGCCTACAGGGGGCCGGTGGCTACACCTTC
TRBV11-2	NA	TRBJ2-2	TRBD1	CASSPGQIPGELFF	TGTGCCAGCAGCCCGGGACAGATACCCGGGGAGCTGTTTTTT